The clone carrying this TCR beta chain was seen just once. As handled by the study authors: By means of reference gene primer amplification, nucleated cell counts were estimated. TCRdb keeps only in-frame clones here, not all; method: immunoSEQ multiplex PCR. Clone size and V and J calls were adopted from that table, with D and trimming inferred from the DNA. This sample has fewer than 500,000 clones, with approximately 90% found just once. Per the germline V gene, CDR1 is SEHNR and CDR2 is FQNEAQ (reference sequence). This CDR3 is built from 13 residues. V gave up 7 bases and J gave up 3 bases, with 12 bases separating them. These data are taken from a study of blood T cell repertoires in COVID-19. Overall study: The United States, Italy and Spain supplied acute and convalescent COVID-19 samples. Nucleic acid was either cDNA or gDNA, and it came from T cells, B-cell-depleted T cells, or PBMCs.

This clonotype was sampled from a man aged 18 to 30 with COVID-19, enrolled during active disease. V usage is TRBV7-9 and J usage is TRBJ1-2, with unresolved D. Sample: peripheral blood. The CDR3 DNA is TGTGCCAGCAATCGGGAGGCTGACTATGGCTACACCTTC. It yields the protein CASNREADYGYTF.